This TCR beta chain was obtained from a study of post-analysis software for immune sequencing data. Study-level background: Recorded subtypes: relapsing-remitting, secondary progressive, progressive-relapsing; some patients unannotated. The study, taken as a whole, reports: Relative to controls, patients had 5 or 6 TRBV segments at higher frequency, with TRBV5-6, TRBV5-1 and TRBV20-1 among these.

In germline, CDR1 is MGHDK, CDR2 SYGVNS. This CDR3 is 15 amino acids long. V was clipped by 3 bases and J by 10 bases, with 21 bases between them. For this clonotype: What it binds is not known.

Tagging with unique molecular identifiers was a feature of the TCR beta cDNA libraries. From around 0.96 to 9.9 million T cells, roughly 530,000 cDNA molecules were obtained. TCRdb reanalysed the PCR reads using MiXCR and keeps one entry per CDR3 protein. The table records about 820,000 distinct CDR3 sequences, roughly half of them present only once. The specimen was blood. The rearrangement uses TRBV25-1 and TRBJ1-2; TRBD1 is a possible D gene (5 bases). This receptor was obtained from a girl between 5 and 17 years old with multiple sclerosis. The CDR3 is CASSDPTANLYPYTF. The CDR3 region has the DNA TGTGCCAGCAGTGACCCGACAGCCAACCTTTATCCCTACACCTTC.